The clone carrying this TCR beta chain came up a few times. Its antigen is not identified. The data were obtained in a study of chemoradiotherapy in HPV16-positive cancers. Study-wide results and limits: HPV-specific T cells were functionally defined from only two HPV16-positive patients. For HPV16-positive patients, expanding HPV-responsive T cells associated with longer recurrence-free survival.

Only in-frame clones appear in the TCRdb table, and some are missing; sequencing was by immunoSEQ multiplex PCR. The profile shows over 35,000 clones, 76% of them singletons. This specimen consisted of blood, obtained from a patient who underwent chemoradiotherapy. The receptor comes from a human donor with HPV-associated anogenital cancer.

CDR3 sequence (DNA): TGTGCCAGCAGCTTGGGTGGGGGCCCGGCAGGGGCCAACGTCCTGACTTTC. This encodes CASSLGGGPAGANVLTF. This sequence joins TRBV5-5 and TRBJ2-6; possible D gene TRBD1, 6 bases. Germline V CDR1 and CDR2: SGHKS, YYEKEE (reference sequence). Trimming stripped 0 bases from V and 4 bases from J, with 14 bases between. The CDR3 covers 17 residues.